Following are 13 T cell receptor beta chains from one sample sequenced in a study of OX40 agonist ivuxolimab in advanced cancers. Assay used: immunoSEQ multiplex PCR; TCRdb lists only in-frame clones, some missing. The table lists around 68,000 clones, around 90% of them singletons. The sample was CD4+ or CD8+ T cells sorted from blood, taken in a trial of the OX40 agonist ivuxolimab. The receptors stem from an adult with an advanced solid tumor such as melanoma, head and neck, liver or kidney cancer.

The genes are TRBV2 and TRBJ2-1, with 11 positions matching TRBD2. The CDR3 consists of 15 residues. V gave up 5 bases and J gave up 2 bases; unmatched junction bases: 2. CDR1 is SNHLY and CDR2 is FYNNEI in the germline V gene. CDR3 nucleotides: TGTGCCAGCAGTACTAGCGGGAGCACCTACAATGAGCAGTTCTTC. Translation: CASSTSGSTYNEQFF.

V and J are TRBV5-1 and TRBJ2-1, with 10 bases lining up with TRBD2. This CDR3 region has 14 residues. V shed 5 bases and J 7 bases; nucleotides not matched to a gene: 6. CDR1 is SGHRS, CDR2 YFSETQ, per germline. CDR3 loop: CASSGLAGANEQFF. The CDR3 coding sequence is TGCGCCAGCAGTGGCCTAGCGGGAGCTAATGAGCAGTTCTTC.

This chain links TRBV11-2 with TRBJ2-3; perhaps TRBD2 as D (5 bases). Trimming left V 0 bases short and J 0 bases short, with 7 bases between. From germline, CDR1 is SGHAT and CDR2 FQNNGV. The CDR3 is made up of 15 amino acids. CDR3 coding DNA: TGTGCCAGCAGCTTAGACGGAGGTAGCACAGATACGCAGTATTTT. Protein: CASSLDGGSTDTQYF. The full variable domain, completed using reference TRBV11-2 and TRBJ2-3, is EAGVAQSPRYKIIEKRQSVAFWCNPISGHATLYWYQQILGQGPKLLIQFQNNGVVDDSQLPKDRFSAERLKGVDSTLKIQPAKLEDSAVYLCASSLDGGSTDTQYFGPGTRLTVL.

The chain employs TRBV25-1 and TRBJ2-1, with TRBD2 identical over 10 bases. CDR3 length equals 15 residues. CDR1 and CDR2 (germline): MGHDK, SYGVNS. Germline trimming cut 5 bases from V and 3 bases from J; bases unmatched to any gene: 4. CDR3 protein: CASSRTSGDYNEQFF. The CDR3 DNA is TGTGCCAGCAGTAGGACTAGCGGTGACTACAATGAGCAGTTCTTC. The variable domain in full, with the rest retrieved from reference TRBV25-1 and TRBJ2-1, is EADIYQTPRYLVIGTGKKITLECSQTMGHDKMYWYQQDPGMELHLIHYSYGVNSTEKGDLSSESTVSRIRTEHFPLTLESARPSHTSQYLCASSRTSGDYNEQFFGPGTRLTVL.

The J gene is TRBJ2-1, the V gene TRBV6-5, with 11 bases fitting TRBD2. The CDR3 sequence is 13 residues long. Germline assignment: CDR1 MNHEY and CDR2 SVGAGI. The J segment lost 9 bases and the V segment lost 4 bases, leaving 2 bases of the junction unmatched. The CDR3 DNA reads TGTGCCAGCAGTTCCCTAGCGGGAGGTGAGCAGTTCTTC. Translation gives CASSSLAGGEQFF.

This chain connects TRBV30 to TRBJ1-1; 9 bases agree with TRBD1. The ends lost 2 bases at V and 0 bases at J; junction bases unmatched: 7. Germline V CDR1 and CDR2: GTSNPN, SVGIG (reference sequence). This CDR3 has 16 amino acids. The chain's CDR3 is CAWSRTGATMNTEAFF. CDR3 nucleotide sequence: TGTGCCTGGAGTAGGACAGGGGCTACCATGAACACTGAAGCTTTCTTT. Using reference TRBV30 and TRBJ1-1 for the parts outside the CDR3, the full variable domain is SQTIHQWPATLVQPVGSPLSLECTVEGTSNPNLYWYRQAAGRGLQLLFYSVGIGQISSEVPQNLSASRPQDRQFILSSKKLLLSDSGFYLCAWSRTGATMNTEAFFGQGTRLTVV.

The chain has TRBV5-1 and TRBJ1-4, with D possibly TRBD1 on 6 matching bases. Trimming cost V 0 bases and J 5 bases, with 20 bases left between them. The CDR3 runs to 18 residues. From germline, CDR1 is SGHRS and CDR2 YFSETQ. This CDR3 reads CASSLAGTPFGGNEKLFF. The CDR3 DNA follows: TGCGCCAGCAGCTTGGCGGGGACACCCTTTGGGGGGAATGAAAAACTGTTTTTT.

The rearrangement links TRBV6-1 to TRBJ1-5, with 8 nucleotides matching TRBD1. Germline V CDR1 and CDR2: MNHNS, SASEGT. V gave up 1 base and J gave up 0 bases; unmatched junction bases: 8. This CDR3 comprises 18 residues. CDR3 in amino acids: CASSEGDRGLFSNQPQHF. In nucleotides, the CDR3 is TGTGCCAGCAGTGAAGGAGACAGGGGACTTTTTAGCAATCAGCCCCAGCATTTT.

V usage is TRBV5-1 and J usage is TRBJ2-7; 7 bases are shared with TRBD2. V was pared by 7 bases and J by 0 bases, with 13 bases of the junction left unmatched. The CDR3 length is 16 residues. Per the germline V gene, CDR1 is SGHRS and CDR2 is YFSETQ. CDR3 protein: CASGPSSGPLSYEQYF. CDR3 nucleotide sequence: TGCGCCAGCGGACCTTCTAGCGGCCCCCTCTCCTACGAGCAGTACTTC.

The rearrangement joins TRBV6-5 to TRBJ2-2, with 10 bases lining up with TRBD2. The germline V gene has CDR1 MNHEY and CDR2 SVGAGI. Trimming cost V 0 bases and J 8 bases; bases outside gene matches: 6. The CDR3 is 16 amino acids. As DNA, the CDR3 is TGTGCCAGCAGTTACTCGGCTAGCGGGAGATTAGGGGAGCTGTTTTTT. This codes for CASSYSASGRLGELFF.

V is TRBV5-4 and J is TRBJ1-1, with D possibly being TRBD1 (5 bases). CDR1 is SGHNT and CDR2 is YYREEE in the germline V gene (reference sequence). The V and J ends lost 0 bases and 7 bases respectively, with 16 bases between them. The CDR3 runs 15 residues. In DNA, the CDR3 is TGTGCCAGCAGCTTGGGGGGCACAGACCCCCATGAAGCTTTCTTT. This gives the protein CASSLGGTDPHEAFF.

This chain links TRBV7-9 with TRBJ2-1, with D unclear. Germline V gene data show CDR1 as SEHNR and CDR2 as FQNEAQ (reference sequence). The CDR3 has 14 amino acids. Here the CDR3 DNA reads TGTGCAGCAAACAAGGCCGAGACCCCGGGCGAGCAGTTCTTC. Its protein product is CAANKAETPGEQFF.

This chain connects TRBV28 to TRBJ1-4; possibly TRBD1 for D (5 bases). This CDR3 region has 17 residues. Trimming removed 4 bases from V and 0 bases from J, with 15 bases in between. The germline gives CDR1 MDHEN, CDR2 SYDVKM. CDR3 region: CASSSPPGTTTNEKLFF. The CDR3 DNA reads TGTGCCAGCAGTTCACCCCCGGGGACGACAACTAATGAAAAACTGTTTTTT.